Each of the 15 T cell receptor beta chains below was sequenced from the same sample in a study of CDR3 diversity in severe acne. TCRdb analysed the PCR reads with MiXCR anew, one entry per CDR3 protein. The data show more than 85,000 distinct CDR3 sequences, with around 53% seen just once and 9.5% to 15% held by the top ten. Sequencing was carried out using blood. The source of these receptors is a male donor with acne.

This clonotype has just one count. V is TRBV20-1 and J is TRBJ2-7; 14 positions agree with TRBD2. The CDR3 is 17 residues long. Trimming took 0 bases from V and 6 from J; bases not matched to a gene: 10. Germline values: CDR1 DFQATT, CDR2 SNEGSKA (reference sequence). The CDR3 nucleotides read TGCAGTGCTAGAGATGGGACTAGCGGGAGATCAGGGTCCGAGCAGTACTTC. Translating gives CSARDGTSGRSGSEQYF.

This clonotype has only one observation. The chain couples TRBV20-1 to TRBJ1-5; D call uncertain. Germline V lookup: CDR1 DFQATT, CDR2 SNEGSKA (reference sequence). CDR3 size: 12 residues. V lost 3 bases to trimming and J lost 3 bases, with 6 bases between them. The CDR3 protein is CSASDLNQPQHF. DNA of the CDR3: TGCAGTGCTAGTGACCTCAATCAGCCCCAGCATTTT.

The table lists this clonotype with many counts. This chain connects TRBV5-5 to TRBJ2-2; 7 bases match TRBD1. The CDR3 has 16 amino acids. Trimming at V came to 7 bases and at J to 6 bases, leaving 15 bases not matched to a gene. Germline assignment: CDR1 SGHKS and CDR2 YYEKEE (reference sequence). For the CDR3, the DNA is TGTGCCAGCGTGGGCCGGGACAGTCCTCATTCCGGGGAGCTGTTTTTT. Translation gives CASVGRDSPHSGELFF.

The chain carries TRBV9 and TRBJ1-2; D call uncertain. Looked up from germline, CDR1 is SGDLS and CDR2 is YYNGEE. The germline V and J ends were trimmed by 0 bases and 1 base, with 10 bases remaining between them. The length of the CDR3 is 15 residues. The CDR3 bases are TGTGCCAGCAGCGTAGCAAGGAGCGGTAACTATGGCTACACCTTC. This sequence encodes CASSVARSGNYGYTF.

With respect to this clonotype: A junction boundary mismatches the germline segment, possibly from a read error. V and J are TRBV7-2 and TRBJ2-3, with no clear D. The CDR3 is made up of 14 amino acids. Germline V lookup: CDR1 SGHTA, CDR2 FQGNSA. CDR3 nucleotides: TGTGCCAGTAGCTTATCCCAAGGCACAGATAGGCAGTATTTC. Translated: CASSLSQGTDRQYF.

The chain carries TRBV15 and TRBJ1-5; D remains unclear. V dropped 1 base and J dropped 4 bases, with 5 bases sitting between them. CDR1 is LNHNV and CDR2 is YYDKDF in the germline V gene (reference sequence). This CDR3 comprises 13 residues. The CDR3 reads CATSRVSNQPQHF. The CDR3 DNA reads TGTGCCACCAGCAGAGTTTCGAATCAGCCCCAGCATTTT.

The chain couples TRBV6-6 to TRBJ2-6, with D unresolved. V gave up 0 bases and J gave up 0 bases, with 6 bases separating them. The CDR3 sequence is 16 residues long. Germline CDR1 MNHNY, CDR2 SVGAGI (reference sequence). Here the CDR3 reads CASSYSDYSGANVLTF. CDR3 DNA: TGTGCCAGCAGTTACTCGGATTACTCTGGGGCCAACGTCCTGACTTTC.

By its share, this clonotype is medium-sized. V usage is TRBV2 and J usage is TRBJ2-5, with 8 bases lining up with TRBD2. In germline, CDR1 is SNHLY, CDR2 FYNNEI. This CDR3 comprises 14 residues. J was trimmed by 0 bases and V by 8 bases; bases with no gene match: 5. The CDR3 spells CASRAGAYQETQYF. CDR3 coding DNA: TGTGCCAGCCGAGCGGGAGCGTACCAAGAGACCCAGTACTTC.

This chain links TRBV25-1 with TRBJ2-7; 7 positions match TRBD1. V lost 5 bases to trimming and J lost 4 bases; unmatched junction nucleotides: 8. Germline lookup yields CDR1 MGHDK and CDR2 SYGVNS. The CDR3 has 14 residues. Written as DNA, the CDR3 is TGTGCCAGCAGTAACGGACAGGCTGCGTACGAGCAGTACTTC. Residues: CASSNGQAAYEQYF.

Only one count was recorded for this clonotype. This sequence joins TRBV24-1 and TRBJ2-7; 9 bases agree with TRBD2. Germline trimming cut 8 bases from V and 3 bases from J; bases unmatched to any gene: 7. CDR1 and CDR2 from the germline V gene are KGHDR and SFDVKD. The CDR3 sequence is 14 residues long. DNA of the CDR3: TGTGCCACCATGGCGGCGGGAGGGAACTACGAGCAGTACTTC. Its protein is CATMAAGGNYEQYF.

The table lists this clonotype with many counts. The rearrangement uses TRBV18 and TRBJ2-7, with TRBD1 identical over 7 bases. CDR3 length: 13 amino acids. Germline loops: CDR1 KGHSH, CDR2 LQKENI. J was trimmed by 2 bases and V by 2 bases; bases with no gene match: 0. The CDR3 loop is CASSPRGPYEQYF. CDR3 in DNA: TGTGCCAGCTCACCAAGGGGGCCCTACGAGCAGTACTTC.

The chain is built from TRBV25-1 and TRBJ1-1; D gene uncertain. This CDR3 is built from 12 residues. V was trimmed by 4 bases and J by 5 bases, leaving 8 bases between them. The germline CDR1 and CDR2 sequences are MGHDK and SYGVNS. CDR3: CASSGTGTEAFF. Written as DNA, the CDR3 is TGTGCCAGCAGTGGAACGGGGACTGAAGCTTTCTTT.

This clonotype was found once. This may stem from a read error, because a much larger clone lies one nucleotide away. CDR3 loop: CASTPLAGGGDTQYF. The CDR3 DNA sequence: TGTGCCAGCACTCCCCTAGCGGGAGGAGGAGATACGCAGTATTTT. The chain links TRBV6-1 to TRBJ2-3; 11 positions match TRBD2. The CDR3 has 15 residues. Trimming cost V 7 bases and J 5 bases; bases outside gene matches: 8. The V gene's germline CDR1 is MNHNS and CDR2 SASEGT.

V usage is TRBV9 and J usage is TRBJ2-5; TRBD2 agrees at 14 bases. Germline CDR1 reads SGDLS; CDR2 reads YYNGEE. The CDR3 runs 17 residues. V shed 3 bases and J 4 bases; nucleotides not matched to a gene: 8. The CDR3 region is CASSAGTSGRSVETQYF. Written as DNA, the CDR3 is TGTGCCAGCAGCGCAGGGACTAGCGGGAGATCGGTAGAGACCCAGTACTTC.

The chain is built from TRBV24-1 and TRBJ2-7; D might be TRBD1 (6 bases). The V gene's germline CDR1 is KGHDR and CDR2 SFDVKD. Between the trimmed V and J ends, which lost 4 bases and 5 bases, there was a span of 17 bases. The CDR3 loop spans 15 amino acids. This CDR3 is CATSDPVAGVNEQYF. CDR3 bases: TGTGCCACCAGTGACCCGGTGGCAGGGGTTAACGAGCAGTACTTC.